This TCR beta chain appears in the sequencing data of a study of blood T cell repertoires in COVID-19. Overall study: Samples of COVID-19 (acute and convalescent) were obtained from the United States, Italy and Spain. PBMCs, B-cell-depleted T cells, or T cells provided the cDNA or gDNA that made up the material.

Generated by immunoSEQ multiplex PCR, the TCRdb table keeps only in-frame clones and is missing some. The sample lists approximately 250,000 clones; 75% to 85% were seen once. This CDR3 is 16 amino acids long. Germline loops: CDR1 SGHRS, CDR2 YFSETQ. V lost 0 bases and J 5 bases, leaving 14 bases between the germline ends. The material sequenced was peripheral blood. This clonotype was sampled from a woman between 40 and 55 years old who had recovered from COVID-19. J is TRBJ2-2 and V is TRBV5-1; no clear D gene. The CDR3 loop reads CASSLDSYAGTGELFF. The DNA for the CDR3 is TGCGCCAGCAGCTTGGACTCATACGCCGGGACCGGGGAGCTGTTTTTT.